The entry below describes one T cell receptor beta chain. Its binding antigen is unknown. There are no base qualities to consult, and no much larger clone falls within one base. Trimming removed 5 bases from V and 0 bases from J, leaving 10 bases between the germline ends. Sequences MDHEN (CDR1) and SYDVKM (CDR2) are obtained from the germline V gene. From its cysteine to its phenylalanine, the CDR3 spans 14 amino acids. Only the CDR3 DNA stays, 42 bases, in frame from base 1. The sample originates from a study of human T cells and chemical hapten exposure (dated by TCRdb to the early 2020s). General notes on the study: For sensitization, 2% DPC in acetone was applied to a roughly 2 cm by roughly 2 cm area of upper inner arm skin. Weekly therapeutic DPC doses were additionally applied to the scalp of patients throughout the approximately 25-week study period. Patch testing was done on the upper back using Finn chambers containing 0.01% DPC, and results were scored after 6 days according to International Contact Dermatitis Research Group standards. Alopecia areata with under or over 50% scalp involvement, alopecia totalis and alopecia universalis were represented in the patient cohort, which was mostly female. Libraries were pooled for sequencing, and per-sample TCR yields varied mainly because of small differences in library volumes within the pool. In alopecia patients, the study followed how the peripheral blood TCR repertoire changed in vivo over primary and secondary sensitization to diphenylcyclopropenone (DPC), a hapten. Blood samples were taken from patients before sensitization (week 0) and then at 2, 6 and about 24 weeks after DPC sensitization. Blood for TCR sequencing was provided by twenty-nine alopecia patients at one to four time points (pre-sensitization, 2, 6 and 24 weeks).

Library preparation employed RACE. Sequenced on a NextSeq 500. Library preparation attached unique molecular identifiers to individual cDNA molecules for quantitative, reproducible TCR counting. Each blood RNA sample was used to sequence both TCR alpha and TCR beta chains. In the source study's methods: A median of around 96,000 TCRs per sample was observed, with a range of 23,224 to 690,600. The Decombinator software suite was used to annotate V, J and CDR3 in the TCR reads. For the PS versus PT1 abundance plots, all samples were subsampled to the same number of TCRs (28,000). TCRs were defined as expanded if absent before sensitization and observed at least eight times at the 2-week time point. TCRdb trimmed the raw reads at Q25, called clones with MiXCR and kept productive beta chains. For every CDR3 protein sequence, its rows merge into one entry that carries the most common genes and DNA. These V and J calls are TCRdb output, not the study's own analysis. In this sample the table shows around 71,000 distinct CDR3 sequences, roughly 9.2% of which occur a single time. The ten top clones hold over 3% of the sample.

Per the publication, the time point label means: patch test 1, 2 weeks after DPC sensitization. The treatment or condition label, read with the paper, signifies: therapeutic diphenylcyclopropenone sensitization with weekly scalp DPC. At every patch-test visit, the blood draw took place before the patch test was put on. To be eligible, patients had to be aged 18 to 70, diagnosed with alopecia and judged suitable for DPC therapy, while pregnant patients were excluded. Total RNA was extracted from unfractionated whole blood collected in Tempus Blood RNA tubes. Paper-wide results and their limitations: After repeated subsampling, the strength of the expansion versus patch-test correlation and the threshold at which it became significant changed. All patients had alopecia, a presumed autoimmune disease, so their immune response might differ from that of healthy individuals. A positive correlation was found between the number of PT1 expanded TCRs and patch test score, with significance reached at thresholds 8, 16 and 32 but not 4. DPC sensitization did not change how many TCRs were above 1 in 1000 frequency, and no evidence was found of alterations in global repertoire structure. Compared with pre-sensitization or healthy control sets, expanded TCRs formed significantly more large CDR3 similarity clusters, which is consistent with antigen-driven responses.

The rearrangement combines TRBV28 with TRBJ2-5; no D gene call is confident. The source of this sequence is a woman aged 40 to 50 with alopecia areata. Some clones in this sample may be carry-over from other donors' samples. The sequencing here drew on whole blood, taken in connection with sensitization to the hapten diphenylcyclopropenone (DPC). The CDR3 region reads CASSRTEYQETQYF. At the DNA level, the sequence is TGTGCCAGCAGTAGGACGGAGTACCAAGAGACCCAGTACTTC.